This T cell receptor (beta chain) was found in a study of CD8+ T cells in alopecia areata. In the study overall: Each day, treated patients took oral tofacitinib twice, at 5 to 10 mg per dose. Whole-study results and caveats: Association of baseline CD8+ expansion with response is uncertain owing to one nonresponder. Clonality in lesional scalp, especially alopecia totalis/universalis, exceeded that of normal scalp.

Treatment of the sample: oral pan-JAK inhibitor, 5-10 mg twice daily. Those with alopecia areata gave lesional scalp punch biopsies and peripheral blood. From germline, CDR1 is KGHSH and CDR2 LQKENI. The CDR3 extends over 14 amino acids. V shed 1 base and J shed 5 bases, with 12 bases lying between them. This clone was recorded once. Its antigen is currently unknown. Isolated RNA was reverse transcribed into cDNA used as the sequencing template. Repertoires were generated with immunoSEQ multiplex PCR, while TCRdb's copy carries only in-frame clones and drops some. Of about 190,000 clones detected, roughly three fifths appear once; the ten largest clones hold roughly 0.67%.

V is TRBV18 and J is TRBJ2-7; D is unclear. The specimen was CD4+ T cells sorted from blood, collected at week 4, from a patient treated with tofacitinib. This TCR was sampled from a human donor with alopecia areata. The CDR3 protein is CASSPLTSLDEQYF. The CDR3, as DNA: TGTGCCAGCTCACCACTGACTTCGTTGGACGAGCAGTACTTC.